This T cell receptor (beta chain) was sequenced during a study of graft-versus-host responses after intestinal transplantation. Stimulators, approximately 200,000 irradiated and violet-dye-labeled cells, were plated with approximately 200,000 CFSE-labeled responder cells. Profiling relied on immunoSEQ multiplex PCR, and the TCRdb table lists in-frame clones only, not all of them. The data hold approximately 21,000 clones, with 35% to 50% observed a single time. The CDR3 is 17 residues long. CDR1 MDHEN and CDR2 SYDVKM come from the germline V gene. The V segment lost 5 bases and the J segment 6 bases; nucleotides outside the gene matches: 14. Study-wide findings and caveats: Early declines in HvG clones that occurred post-transplant were associated with peak circulating GvH clone levels.

The starting material was alloreactive CD8+ T cells from a mixed lymphocyte reaction culture, obtained before transplantation. Specified subset: CFSE-low proliferating T cells sorted from approximately 6-day pre-transplant mixed lymphocyte reaction (GvH or HvG direction). The chain employs TRBV28 and TRBJ2-2, with 8 bases matching TRBD2. This receptor was identified in a human patient who was an organ donor for intestinal transplantation. The CDR3 loop reads CASSPLGGAREAGELFF. The CDR3 region has the DNA TGTGCCAGCAGTCCCCTCGGGGGGGCGCGTGAGGCCGGGGAGCTGTTTTTT.